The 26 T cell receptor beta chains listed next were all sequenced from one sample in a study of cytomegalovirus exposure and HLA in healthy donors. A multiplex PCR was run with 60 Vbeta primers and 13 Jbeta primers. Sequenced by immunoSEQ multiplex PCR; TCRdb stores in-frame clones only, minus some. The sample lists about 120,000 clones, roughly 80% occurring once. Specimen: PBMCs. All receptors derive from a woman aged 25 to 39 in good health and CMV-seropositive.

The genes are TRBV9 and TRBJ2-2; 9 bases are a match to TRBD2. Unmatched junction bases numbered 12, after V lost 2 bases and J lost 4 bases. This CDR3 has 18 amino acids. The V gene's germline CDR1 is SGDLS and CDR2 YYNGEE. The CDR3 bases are TGTGCCAGCAGCGTGATGCCTGGGGGCGGGGGGGGCACCGGGGAGCTGTTTTTT. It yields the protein CASSVMPGGGGGTGELFF.

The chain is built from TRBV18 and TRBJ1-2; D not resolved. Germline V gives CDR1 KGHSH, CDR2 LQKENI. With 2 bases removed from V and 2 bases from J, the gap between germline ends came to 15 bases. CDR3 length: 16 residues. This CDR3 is CASSPRPDNSNYGYTF. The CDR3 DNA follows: TGTGCCAGCTCACCAAGGCCAGACAACTCAAACTATGGCTACACCTTC.

CDR3 bases: TGTGCCAGCAGTGCGGGGGCCGCGAACACCGGGGAGCTGTTTTTT. Its translation is CASSAGAANTGELFF. The rearrangement links TRBV7-3 to TRBJ2-2, with a possible D match to TRBD2 (7 bases). The CDR3 totals 15 residues. Trimming removed 6 bases from V and 0 bases from J, with 11 bases in between. The germline CDR1 and CDR2 sequences are SGHTA and FQGTGA.

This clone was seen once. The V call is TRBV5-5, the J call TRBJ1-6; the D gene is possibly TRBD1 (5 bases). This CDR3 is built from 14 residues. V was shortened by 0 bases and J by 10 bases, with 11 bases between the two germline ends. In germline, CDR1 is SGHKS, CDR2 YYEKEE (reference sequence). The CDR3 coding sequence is TGTGCCAGCAGCTTGGAAGGGGCCGCCTCACCCCTCCACTTT. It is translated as CASSLEGAASPLHF.

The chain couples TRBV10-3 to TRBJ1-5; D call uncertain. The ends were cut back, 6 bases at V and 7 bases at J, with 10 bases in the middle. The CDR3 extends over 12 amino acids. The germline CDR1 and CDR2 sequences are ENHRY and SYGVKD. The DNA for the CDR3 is TGTGCCATCAGCGGCTCGGGGCAGCCCCAGCATTTT. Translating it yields CAISGSGQPQHF.

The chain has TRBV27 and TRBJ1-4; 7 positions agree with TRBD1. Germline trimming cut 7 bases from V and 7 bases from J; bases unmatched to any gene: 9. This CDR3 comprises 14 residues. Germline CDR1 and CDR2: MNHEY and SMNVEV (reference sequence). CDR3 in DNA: TGTGCCAGCAAACAGGGGCTGTTTAGTGAAAAACTGTTTTTT. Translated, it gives CASKQGLFSEKLFF.

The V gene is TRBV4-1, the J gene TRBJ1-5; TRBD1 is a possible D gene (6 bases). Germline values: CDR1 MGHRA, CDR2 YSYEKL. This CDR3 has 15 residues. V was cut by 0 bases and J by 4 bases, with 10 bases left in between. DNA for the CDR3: TGCGCCAGCAGCCAAGATTCACAGGGTAATCAGCCCCAGCATTTT. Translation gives CASSQDSQGNQPQHF.

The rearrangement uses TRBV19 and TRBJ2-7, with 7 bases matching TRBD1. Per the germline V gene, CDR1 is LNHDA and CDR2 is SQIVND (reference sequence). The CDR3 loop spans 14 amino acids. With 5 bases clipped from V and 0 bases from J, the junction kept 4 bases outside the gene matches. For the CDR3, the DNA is TGTGCCAGTAGTGGGGGACAGAGCTCCTACGAGCAGTACTTC. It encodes CASSGGQSSYEQYF.

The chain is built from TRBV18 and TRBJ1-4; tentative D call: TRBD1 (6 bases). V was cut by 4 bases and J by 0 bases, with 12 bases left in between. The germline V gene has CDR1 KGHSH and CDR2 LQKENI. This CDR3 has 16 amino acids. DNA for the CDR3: TGTGCCAGCTCACAGGGACATCTTGCAACTAATGAAAAACTGTTTTTT. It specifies CASSQGHLATNEKLFF. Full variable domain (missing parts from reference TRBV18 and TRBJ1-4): NAGVMQNPRHLVRRRGQEARLRCSPMKGHSHVYWYRQLPEEGLKFMVYLQKENIIDESGMPKERFSAEFPKEGPSILRIQQVVRGDSAAYFCASSQGHLATNEKLFFGSGTQLSVL.

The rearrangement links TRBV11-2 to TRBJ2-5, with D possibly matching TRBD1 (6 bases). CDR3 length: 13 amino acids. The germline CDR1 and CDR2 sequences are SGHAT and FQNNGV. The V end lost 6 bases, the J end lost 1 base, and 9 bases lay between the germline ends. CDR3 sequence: CASSWTVQETQYF. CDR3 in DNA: TGTGCCAGCAGTTGGACAGTCCAAGAGACCCAGTACTTC.

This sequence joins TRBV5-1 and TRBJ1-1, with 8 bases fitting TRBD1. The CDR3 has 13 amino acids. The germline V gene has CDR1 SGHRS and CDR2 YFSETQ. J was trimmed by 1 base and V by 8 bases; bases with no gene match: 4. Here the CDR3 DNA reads TGCGCCAGTACGGGACAGGCGAACACTGAAGCTTTCTTT. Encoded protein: CASTGQANTEAFF.

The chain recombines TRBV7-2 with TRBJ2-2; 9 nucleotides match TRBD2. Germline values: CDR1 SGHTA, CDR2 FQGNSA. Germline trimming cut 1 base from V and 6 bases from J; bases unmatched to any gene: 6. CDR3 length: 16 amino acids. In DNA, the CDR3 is TGTGCCAGCAGCTTAGGCGGGGGGGCCTATGCCGGGGAGCTGTTTTTT. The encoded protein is CASSLGGGAYAGELFF.

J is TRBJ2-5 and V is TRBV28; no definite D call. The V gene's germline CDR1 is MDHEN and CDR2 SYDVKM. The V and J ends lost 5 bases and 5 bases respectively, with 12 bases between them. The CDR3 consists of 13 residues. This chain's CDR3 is CASSPQVTETQYF. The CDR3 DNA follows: TGTGCCAGCAGTCCCCAGGTTACTGAGACCCAGTACTTC.

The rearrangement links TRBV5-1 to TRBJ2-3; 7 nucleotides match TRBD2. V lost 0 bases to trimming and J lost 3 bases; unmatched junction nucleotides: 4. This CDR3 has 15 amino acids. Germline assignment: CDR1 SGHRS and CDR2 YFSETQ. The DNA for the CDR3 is TGCGCCAGCAGCTTGGGAGCGGGGCCAACAGATACGCAGTATTTT. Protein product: CASSLGAGPTDTQYF.

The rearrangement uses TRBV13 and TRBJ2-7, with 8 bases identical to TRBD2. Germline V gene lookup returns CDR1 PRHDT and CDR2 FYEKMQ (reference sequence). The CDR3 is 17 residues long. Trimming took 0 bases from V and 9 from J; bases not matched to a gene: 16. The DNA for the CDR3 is TGTGCCAGCAGCTTAGGGGTTGACCCTCGTAGCGGGGCCGGGCAGTACTTC. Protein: CASSLGVDPRSGAGQYF.

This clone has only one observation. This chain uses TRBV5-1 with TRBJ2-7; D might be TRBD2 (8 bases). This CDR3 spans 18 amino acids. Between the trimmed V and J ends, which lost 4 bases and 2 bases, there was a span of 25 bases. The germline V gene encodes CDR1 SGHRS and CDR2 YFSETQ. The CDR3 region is CASSGAGQRGLGTYEQYF. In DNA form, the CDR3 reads TGCGCCAGCAGCGGGGCGGGACAGCGGGGGCTTGGGACCTACGAGCAGTACTTC.

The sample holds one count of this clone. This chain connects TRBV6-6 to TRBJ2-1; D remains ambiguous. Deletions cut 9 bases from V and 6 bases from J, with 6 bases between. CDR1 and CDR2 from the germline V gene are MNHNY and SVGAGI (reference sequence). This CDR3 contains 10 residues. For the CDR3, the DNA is TGTGCCAGTGGGCCCAATGAGCAGTTCTTC. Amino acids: CASGPNEQFF.

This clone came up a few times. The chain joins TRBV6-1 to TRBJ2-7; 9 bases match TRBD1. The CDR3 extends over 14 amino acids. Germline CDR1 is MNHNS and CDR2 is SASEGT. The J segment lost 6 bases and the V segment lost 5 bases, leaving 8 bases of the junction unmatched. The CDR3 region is CASSNRGRKGEQYF. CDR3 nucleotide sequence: TGTGCCAGCAGTAACAGGGGGCGGAAGGGCGAGCAGTACTTC.

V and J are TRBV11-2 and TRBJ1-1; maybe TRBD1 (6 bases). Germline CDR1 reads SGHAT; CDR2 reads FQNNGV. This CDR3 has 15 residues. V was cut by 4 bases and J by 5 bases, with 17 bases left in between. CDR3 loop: CASSSIRTARTEAFF. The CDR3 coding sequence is TGTGCCAGCAGCTCAATTCGGACAGCCCGGACTGAAGCTTTCTTT.

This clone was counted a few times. CDR3 sequence (DNA): TGTGCCAGCAGTGAGTCGTGGCAGGGGGGATACGAGCAGTACTTC. It codes for CASSESWQGGYEQYF. The V call is TRBV2, the J call TRBJ2-7, with D perhaps matching TRBD1 (7 bases). V lost 3 bases to trimming and J lost 4 bases, with 16 bases between them. The V gene's germline CDR1 is SNHLY and CDR2 FYNNEI. This CDR3 contains 15 residues.

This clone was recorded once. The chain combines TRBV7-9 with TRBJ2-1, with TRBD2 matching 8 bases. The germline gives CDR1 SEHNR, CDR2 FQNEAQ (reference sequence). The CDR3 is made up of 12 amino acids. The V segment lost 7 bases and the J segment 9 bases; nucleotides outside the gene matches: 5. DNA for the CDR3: TGTGCCAGCACGCGGGGGGCCCTTGAGCAGTTCTTC. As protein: CASTRGALEQFF.

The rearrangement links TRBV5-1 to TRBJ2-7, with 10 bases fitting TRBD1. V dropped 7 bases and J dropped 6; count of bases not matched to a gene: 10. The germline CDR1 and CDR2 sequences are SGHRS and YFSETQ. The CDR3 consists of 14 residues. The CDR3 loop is CASSSETGGSEQYF. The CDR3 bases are TGCGCCAGCTCAAGTGAGACAGGGGGCAGCGAGCAGTACTTC.

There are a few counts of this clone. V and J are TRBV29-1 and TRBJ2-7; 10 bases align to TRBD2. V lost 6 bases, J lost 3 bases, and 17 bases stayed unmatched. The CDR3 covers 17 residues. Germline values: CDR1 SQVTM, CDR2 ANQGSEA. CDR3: CSVAGTVGLAKLYEQYF. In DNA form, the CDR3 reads TGCAGCGTAGCCGGGACGGTGGGACTAGCGAAACTCTACGAGCAGTACTTC.

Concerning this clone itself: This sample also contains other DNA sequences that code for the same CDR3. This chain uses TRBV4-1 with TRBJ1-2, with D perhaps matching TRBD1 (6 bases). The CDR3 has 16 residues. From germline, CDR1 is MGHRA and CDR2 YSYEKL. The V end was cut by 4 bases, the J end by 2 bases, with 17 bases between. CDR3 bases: TGCGCCAGCAGCCCAAGTGGGACAAGGATAAACTATGGCTACACCTTC. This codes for CASSPSGTRINYGYTF.

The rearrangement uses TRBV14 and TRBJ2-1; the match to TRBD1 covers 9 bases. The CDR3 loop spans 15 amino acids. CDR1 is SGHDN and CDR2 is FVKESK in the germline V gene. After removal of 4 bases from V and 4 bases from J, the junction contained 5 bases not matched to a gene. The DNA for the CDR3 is TGTGCCAGCAGCCTACAGGGGGCCGGATACAATGAGCAGTTCTTC. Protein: CASSLQGAGYNEQFF.

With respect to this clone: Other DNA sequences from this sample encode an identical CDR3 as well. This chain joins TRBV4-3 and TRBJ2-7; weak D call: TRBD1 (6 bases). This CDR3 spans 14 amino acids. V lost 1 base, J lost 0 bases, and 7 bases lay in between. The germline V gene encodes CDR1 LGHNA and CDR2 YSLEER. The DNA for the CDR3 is TGCGCCAGCAGCCAAGCGACAGGCTCCTACGAGCAGTACTTC. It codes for CASSQATGSYEQYF.